These 20 T cell receptor beta chains were sequenced from one sample in a study of T-cell reconstitution after alpha-beta-depleted transplantation in children. Unique molecular identifiers were used in preparing the TCRbeta library. Each CDR3 protein gets one entry after TCRdb re-called the PCR reads with MiXCR. Of about 3,000 distinct CDR3 sequences in the sample, roughly 27% were seen once. The material sequenced was PBMCs, mostly from graft donor cells, taken 60 days after TCRalphabeta/CD19-depleted stem cell transplant. Every receptor here comes from a male patient aged 2 to 10 who had a stem cell transplant for acute myeloid leukemia, so the T cells may come from the graft donor.

This clonotype was seen only a few times. V is TRBV5-1 and J is TRBJ2-7; 10 bases align to TRBD1. This CDR3 region has 15 residues. With 0 bases clipped from V and 2 bases from J, the junction kept 2 bases outside the gene matches. Germline CDR1 SGHRS, CDR2 YFSETQ. Here the CDR3 DNA reads TGCGCCAGCAGCTTGGTGGGACAGGGGACCTACGAGCAGTACTTC. It translates to CASSLVGQGTYEQYF.

This clonotype has a count of ten or more. The gene calls are TRBV7-9 and TRBJ2-7, with D possibly matching TRBD2 (5 bases). This CDR3 region has 12 residues. Germline V gene lookup returns CDR1 SEHNR and CDR2 FQNEAQ (reference sequence). V lost 5 bases, J lost 0 bases, and 5 bases lay in between. CDR3 region: CASSRGSYEQYF. The CDR3 DNA sequence: TGTGCCAGCAGCCGGGGCTCCTACGAGCAGTACTTC. Combining the CDR3 with reference TRBV7-9 and TRBJ2-7 gives the whole variable domain DTGVSQNPRHKITKRGQNVTFRCDPISEHNRLYWYRQTLGQGPEFLTYFQNEAQLEKSRLLSDRFSAERPKGSFSTLEIQRTEQGDSAMYLCASSRGSYEQYFGPGTRLTVT.

At least ten counts were recorded for this clonotype. This chain joins TRBV7-3 and TRBJ2-3, with 8 bases aligning to TRBD1. Looked up from germline, CDR1 is SGHTA and CDR2 is FQGTGA. There are 14 residues in the CDR3. Unmatched junction bases numbered 3, after V lost 5 bases and J lost 2 bases. The CDR3 sequence: CASSDRGYTDTQYF. The CDR3 region has the DNA TGTGCCAGCAGCGACAGGGGTTACACAGATACGCAGTATTTT.

This clonotype was found many times. The V call is TRBV7-6, the J call TRBJ2-1; D might be TRBD1 (6 bases). The germline gives CDR1 SGHVS, CDR2 FNYEAQ. V was pared by 6 bases and J by 0 bases, with 18 bases between. This CDR3 is built from 17 residues. The DNA for the CDR3 is TGTGCCAGCAGAAAAGACCCAGGGGTGAGCTCCTACAATGAGCAGTTCTTC. Its protein product is CASRKDPGVSSYNEQFF.

This clonotype is termed medium-sized (0.01 to 0.1%). The genes are TRBV7-2 and TRBJ2-1, with 8 bases identical to TRBD1. This CDR3 has 13 residues. CDR1 is SGHTA, CDR2 FQGNSA, per germline. V lost 10 bases and J lost 1; bases outside the gene matches: 3. The CDR3 spells CATGTGSYNEQFF. The DNA of the CDR3 is TGTGCCACAGGGACAGGATCCTACAATGAGCAGTTCTTC.

This clonotype rates as medium-sized. The chain carries TRBV5-1 and TRBJ1-5, with a weak D call TRBD1 (6 bases). The V end lost 4 bases, the J end lost 2 bases, and 13 bases lay between the germline ends. CDR3 length: 15 residues. Per the germline V gene, CDR1 is SGHRS and CDR2 is YFSETQ. The CDR3: CASSQIPGGNQPQHF. CDR3 nucleotides: TGCGCCAGCAGCCAAATCCCAGGGGGCAATCAGCCCCAGCATTTT.

The count of this clonotype is one. The chain joins TRBV20-1 to TRBJ2-1; perhaps TRBD1 as D (6 bases). V was cut by 0 bases and J by 6 bases, with 12 bases left in between. This CDR3 comprises 14 residues. Germline CDR1 reads DFQATT; CDR2 reads SNEGSKA (reference sequence). CDR3 bases: TGCAGTGCTAGAGATAGGACAGTCTCCAATGAGCAGTTCTTC. Protein: CSARDRTVSNEQFF.

This clonotype is medium-sized (0.01 to 0.1%) within its sample. The CDR3 here is CASSSGQKETQYF. As DNA, the CDR3 is TGTGCCAGCAGCTCTGGACAGAAAGAGACCCAGTACTTC. The chain is built from TRBV7-9 and TRBJ2-5; a possible D gene is TRBD1 (6 bases). V lost 4 bases to trimming and J lost 3 bases, with 9 bases between them. CDR3 length: 13 residues. Looked up from germline, CDR1 is SEHNR and CDR2 is FQNEAQ (reference sequence).

As for this clonotype: This may come from a read error, since a much larger clone is one base off. The chain links TRBV19 to TRBJ2-3; tentatively, D is TRBD2 (5 bases). The V gene lost 7 bases and the J gene lost 2 bases, with 16 bases spanning the gap. The CDR3 contains 15 residues. CDR1 and CDR2 (germline): LNHDA, SQIVND (reference sequence). The DNA for the CDR3 is TGTGCCAGTATTATTCTCGGGGAAATCACAGATACGCAGTATTTT. It yields the protein CASIILGEITDTQYF. The full variable domain, rest sourced from reference TRBV19 and TRBJ2-3, is DGGITQSPKYLFRKEGQNVTLSCEQNLNHDAMYWYRQDPGQGLRLIYYSQIVNDFQKGDIAEGYSVSREKKESFPLTVTSAQKNPTAFYLCASIILGEITDTQYFGPGTRLTVL.

Many counts were recorded for this clonotype. The chain carries TRBV24-1 and TRBJ2-2; perhaps TRBD2 as D (7 bases). The CDR3 is 18 residues long. Germline CDR1 and CDR2: KGHDR and SFDVKD. V lost 3 bases and J lost 0, with 16 bases in between. The CDR3 bases are TGTGCCACCAGTGATCCAAAGGGGGGAGGGGCGAACACCGGGGAGCTGTTTTTT. It encodes CATSDPKGGGANTGELFF.

This clonotype showed up many times. This chain uses TRBV18 with TRBJ1-4; tentative D call: TRBD1 (5 bases). Germline CDR1 is KGHSH and CDR2 is LQKENI. CDR3 length equals 12 residues. V lost 2 bases to trimming and J lost 8 bases, with 6 bases between them. The CDR3, as DNA: TGTGCCAGCTCACCAGACAGAGAAAAACTGTTTTTT. Translating it yields CASSPDREKLFF.

At least ten counts were recorded for this clonotype. The chain joins TRBV7-7 to TRBJ2-7; 7 bases agree with TRBD1. The CDR3 is 13 residues long. Germline V gene lookup returns CDR1 SSHAT and CDR2 FNYEAQ (reference sequence). CDR3 residues: CASSLDRAAEQYV. CDR3 sequence (DNA): TGTGCTAGCAGCCTTGACAGGGCGGCCGAGCAGTACGTC.

By its share, this clonotype is medium-sized. This rearrangement joins TRBV10-3 to TRBJ2-4; D possibly corresponds to TRBD1 (5 bases). The CDR3 covers 13 residues. The V end was cut by 4 bases, the J end by 7 bases, with 11 bases between. Germline CDR1 reads ENHRY; CDR2 reads SYGVKD. CDR3 bases: TGTGCCATCAGTGTCGACAGATCGAACATTCAGTACTTC. Translation: CAISVDRSNIQYF.

This clonotype was found many times. The chain links TRBV5-4 to TRBJ1-1; D is uncertain. This CDR3 is 13 amino acids long. Trimming pared 4 bases from V and 1 base from J, leaving 8 bases between. Germline-derived CDR1 and CDR2 are SGHNT and YYREEE (reference sequence). The CDR3 here is CASSPLENTEAFF. The DNA of the CDR3 is TGTGCCAGCAGCCCCCTTGAGAACACTGAAGCTTTCTTT.

This clonotype was counted ten times or more. One end of the junction fails to match germline, which may point to a read error. This sequence joins TRBV4-2 and TRBJ2-7, with unresolved D. Germline CDR1 and CDR2: LGHNA and YNFKEQ. This CDR3 spans 13 amino acids. CDR3 DNA: TGTGCCAGCAGACAAGCCCCAAACTACGAGCAGTACTTC. Translated: CASRQAPNYEQYF.

This clonotype was seen ten or more times. The junction does not match germline at one end; this may be a read error. This chain joins TRBV10-1 and TRBJ1-3; D gene unclear. The CDR3 covers 14 residues. Germline CDR1 is WNHNN and CDR2 is SYGVQD (reference sequence). CDR3 DNA: TGCGCCAGCAGGGAGTCACCACTAGGAAACACCATATATTTT. As protein: CASRESPLGNTIYF.

This clonotype showed up many times. The V and J genes are TRBV6-6 and TRBJ2-3; 7 positions agree with TRBD1. Germline V lookup: CDR1 MNHNY, CDR2 SVGAGI (reference sequence). J lost 2 bases, V lost 10 bases, and 9 bases had no gene match. The CDR3 is 14 amino acids. Here the CDR3 DNA reads TGTGCCACGCAGCGTGGGACAGCCACAGATACGCAGTATTTT. Translating it yields CATQRGTATDTQYF.

The chain recombines TRBV20-1 with TRBJ2-2, with D tentatively TRBD1 (6 bases). Trimming left V 0 bases short and J 10 bases short, with 12 bases between. CDR1 is DFQATT and CDR2 is SNEGSKA in the germline V gene (reference sequence). This CDR3 comprises 13 residues. This CDR3 reads CSARDLQGEELFF. The CDR3 DNA reads TGCAGTGCTAGAGATTTACAGGGCGAGGAGCTGTTTTTT.

V gene TRBV11-2 combines with J gene TRBJ2-7; weak D call: TRBD1 (5 bases). The CDR3 covers 14 residues. Trimming took 5 bases from V and 4 from J, leaving 15 bases between them. Germline V gene lookup returns CDR1 SGHAT and CDR2 FQNNGV. CDR3 nucleotide sequence: TGTGCCAGCAGCCTTGGACATACACATTACGAGCAGTACTTC. Translated: CASSLGHTHYEQYF.

This clonotype appeared many times. The V gene is TRBV30, the J gene TRBJ2-1, with 13 bases aligning to TRBD2. The CDR3 contains 18 residues. CDR1 and CDR2 (germline): GTSNPN, SVGIG (reference sequence). The V and J ends lost 0 bases and 9 bases, in that order; junction bases with no gene match: 14. CDR3 DNA: TGTGCCTGGAGTGTGCGGGTTGGAACTAGCGGGAGGGTCGCTGAGCAGTTCTTC. Translation: CAWSVRVGTSGRVAEQFF.